These 32 T cell receptor beta chains came from one sample sequenced in a study of PD-1 blockade in classical Hodgkin lymphoma. The protocol was immunoSEQ multiplex PCR, while the TCRdb copy is restricted to in-frame clones and leaves out a portion. The sample includes tens of thousands of clones, roughly nine tenths of them seen just once. There was relapse after autologous stem cell transplantation in every patient, and there was variation in brentuximab vedotin exposure. The sample here was peripheral blood mononuclear cells (PBMCs), taken at baseline. The receptors stem from a human donor with classical Hodgkin lymphoma.

This sequence joins TRBV6-5 and TRBJ2-7, with D perhaps being TRBD1 or TRBD2 (5 bases each). CDR1 and CDR2 (germline): MNHEY, SVGAGI. This CDR3 comprises 15 residues. V shed 2 bases and J shed 3 bases, with 14 bases lying between them. DNA of the CDR3: TGTGCCAGCAGTTACGACGGGGCTGAGTACTACGAGCAGTACTTC. Translated: CASSYDGAEYYEQYF.

This clone was picked up a small number of times. This chain uses TRBV7-8 with TRBJ1-3; D possibly corresponds to TRBD1 (5 bases). Germline V lookup: CDR1 SGHVS, CDR2 FQNEAQ. This CDR3 region has 15 residues. Trimming shortened V by 5 bases and J by 3 bases, and 14 bases separated the two germline ends. CDR3 residues: CASSGHVQGGNTIYF. The CDR3 DNA is TGTGCCAGCAGCGGACACGTACAAGGTGGAAACACCATATATTTT. Drawing the rest from reference TRBV7-8 and TRBJ1-3, the complete variable domain is GAGVSQSPRYKVAKRGQDVALRCDPISGHVSLFWYQQALGQGPEFLTYFQNEAQLDKSGLPSDRFFAERPEGSVSTLKIQRTQQEDSAVYLCASSGHVQGGNTIYFGEGSWLTVV.

The V gene is TRBV10-3, the J gene TRBJ1-2; the match to TRBD1 covers 12 bases. The J segment lost 6 bases and the V segment lost 8 bases, leaving 10 bases of the junction unmatched. The V gene's germline CDR1 is ENHRY and CDR2 SYGVKD. CDR3 length: 15 amino acids. As DNA, the CDR3 is TGTGCCATCGGAACGGGACAGGGGGCGGAAAATGGCTACACCTTC. It encodes CAIGTGQGAENGYTF.

The V call is TRBV27, the J call TRBJ2-3; D is ambiguous. The germline V and J ends were trimmed by 3 bases and 4 bases, with 8 bases remaining between them. Germline-derived CDR1 and CDR2 are MNHEY and SMNVEV (reference sequence). The CDR3 totals 13 residues. DNA of the CDR3: TGTGCCAGCAGTTTGCGGCTCCCAGATACGCAGTATTTT. This encodes CASSLRLPDTQYF.

Written as DNA, the CDR3 is TGCGCCAGCAGCCAAGATAGCGGGAGGGCTGGCAATGAGCAGTTCTTC. Encoded protein: CASSQDSGRAGNEQFF. The V and J genes are TRBV4-1 and TRBJ2-1; TRBD2 matches 11 bases. The germline V gene has CDR1 MGHRA and CDR2 YSYEKL. This CDR3 is 16 amino acids long. V lost 0 bases to trimming and J lost 6 bases; unmatched junction nucleotides: 4.

The chain has TRBV27 and TRBJ1-5; D possibly corresponds to TRBD1 (5 bases). Per germline, CDR1 MNHEY and CDR2 SMNVEV (reference sequence). This CDR3 region has 15 residues. Trimming took 5 bases from V and 2 from J, leaving 13 bases between them. DNA for the CDR3: TGTGCCAGCAGTGTATTGGGAGGGGGCAATCAGCCCCAGCATTTT. This encodes CASSVLGGGNQPQHF.

This rearrangement joins TRBV4-2 to TRBJ2-7; 8 bases line up with TRBD1. The CDR3 loop spans 14 amino acids. V was pared by 4 bases and J by 5 bases, with 7 bases of the junction left unmatched. Germline-derived CDR1 and CDR2 are LGHNA and YNFKEQ. The DNA of the CDR3 is TGTGCCAGCAGCCCCGGGACAGGTATACACGAGCAGTACTTC. This encodes CASSPGTGIHEQYF.

The chain has TRBV6-1 and TRBJ1-5, with unresolved D. Trimming removed 9 bases at V and 0 bases at J, with 12 bases between. Germline CDR1 is MNHNS and CDR2 is SASEGT. There are 14 residues in the CDR3. The CDR3 protein is CASGRVYSNQPQHF. The CDR3 DNA reads TGTGCCAGTGGCCGGGTCTATAGCAATCAGCCCCAGCATTTT.

This chain connects TRBV7-9 to TRBJ2-7, with D maybe TRBD2 (6 bases). Trimming pared 3 bases from V and 1 base from J, leaving 7 bases between. The germline gives CDR1 SEHNR, CDR2 FQNEAQ (reference sequence). CDR3 length: 13 amino acids. In DNA, the CDR3 is TGTGCCAGCAGCTTTGCGGGGTCCTACGAGCAGTACTTC. Translation: CASSFAGSYEQYF.

The chain's CDR3 is CASSQGRDQPQHF. DNA for the CDR3: TGTGCCAGCAGTCAGGGGCGAGATCAGCCCCAGCATTTT. The rearrangement joins TRBV2 to TRBJ1-5; TRBD1 is a possible D gene (6 bases). V lost 5 bases, J lost 5 bases, and 10 bases lay in between. The CDR3 contains 13 residues. From germline, CDR1 is SNHLY and CDR2 FYNNEI.

This chain's CDR3 is CASSFFPGTSGREGNEQFF. CDR3 in DNA: TGTGCCAGCAGCTTTTTTCCCGGGACTAGCGGGAGAGAAGGGAATGAGCAGTTCTTC. The V call is TRBV5-4, the J call TRBJ2-1; 14 bases line up with TRBD2. V lost 2 bases and J lost 7; bases outside the gene matches: 14. CDR3 length: 19 residues. Germline CDR1 reads SGHNT; CDR2 reads YYREEE (reference sequence). Full variable domain (outside the CDR3, taken from reference TRBV5-4 and TRBJ2-1): ETGVTQSPTHLIKTRGQQVTLRCSSQSGHNTVSWYQQALGQGPQFIFQYYREEENGRGNFPPRFSGLQFPNYSSELNVNALELDDSALYLCASSFFPGTSGREGNEQFFGPGTRLTVL.

This clone was observed a handful of times. This sequence joins TRBV9 and TRBJ2-1; D remains unclear. The CDR3 sequence is 15 residues long. Germline CDR1 and CDR2: SGDLS and YYNGEE. With 0 bases removed from V and 0 bases from J, the gap between germline ends came to 7 bases. CDR3 protein: CASSVESYSYNEQFF. CDR3 bases: TGTGCCAGCAGCGTAGAGTCCTACTCCTACAATGAGCAGTTCTTC.

The gene calls are TRBV7-9 and TRBJ2-1; no clear D gene. V lost 3 bases and J 7 bases, leaving 7 bases between the germline ends. Germline lookup yields CDR1 SEHNR and CDR2 FQNEAQ (reference sequence). The CDR3 runs to 12 residues. The CDR3 nucleotides are TGTGCCAGCAGCTTTGGTCCAAATGAGCAGTTCTTC. Residues: CASSFGPNEQFF.

V and J are TRBV27 and TRBJ2-3; 11 bases line up with TRBD2. Trimming removed 6 bases from V and 9 bases from J; junction bases left unmatched: 14. Germline CDR1 MNHEY, CDR2 SMNVEV (reference sequence). The CDR3 runs 16 residues. The CDR3 DNA reads TGTGCCAGCAGCCTAAGTTTAGCGGGGGGGTCCGACACGCAGTATTTT. Its protein product is CASSLSLAGGSDTQYF.

In this sample, this clone turned up once. The rearrangement uses TRBV28 and TRBJ1-5, with a weak D call TRBD1 (5 bases). CDR1 and CDR2 from the germline V gene are MDHEN and SYDVKM. The CDR3 runs to 19 residues. The V end lost 5 bases, the J end lost 0 bases, and 23 bases lay between the germline ends. CDR3: CASSKPTRYRFYSNQPQHF. CDR3 nucleotides: TGTGCCAGCAGTAAGCCTACGCGGTACAGGTTCTATAGCAATCAGCCCCAGCATTTT.

The genes are TRBV7-2 and TRBJ2-7, with D tentatively TRBD1 or TRBD2 (6 bases each). The germline gives CDR1 SGHTA, CDR2 FQGNSA. The CDR3 consists of 15 residues. Trimming took off 2 bases at V and 4 bases at J, with 15 bases between the two ends. This CDR3 reads CASSLRDRSGYEQYF. CDR3 DNA sequence: TGTGCCAGCAGCTTACGCGACAGGAGCGGGTACGAGCAGTACTTC.

This clone was found once. The rearrangement joins TRBV29-1 to TRBJ1-1; TRBD1 matches 8 bases. From germline, CDR1 is SQVTM and CDR2 ANQGSEA. With V trimmed by 4 bases and J by 5 bases, 6 bases remained unmatched. The CDR3 spans 13 residues. The CDR3 sequence is CSVAGQGITEAFF. The CDR3 DNA reads TGCAGCGTTGCAGGACAGGGAATTACTGAAGCTTTCTTT.

The chain is built from TRBV10-3 and TRBJ1-3, with D possibly being TRBD1 (6 bases). Germline values: CDR1 ENHRY, CDR2 SYGVKD. The CDR3 consists of 14 residues. Trimming pared 6 bases from V and 0 bases from J, leaving 9 bases between. CDR3 nucleotides: TGTGCCATCAGCGAACAGGGCTCTGGAAACACCATATATTTT. This gives the protein CAISEQGSGNTIYF.

The genes are TRBV6-5 and TRBJ1-2, with TRBD1 matching 7 bases. The ends lost 7 bases at V and 4 bases at J; junction bases unmatched: 12. Germline CDR1 and CDR2: MNHEY and SVGAGI. The CDR3 totals 15 residues. Written as DNA, the CDR3 is TGTGCCAGCAAACGTGGGCAGGGGGACGGCTATGGCTACACCTTC. It specifies CASKRGQGDGYGYTF.

The chain uses TRBV19 and TRBJ1-1; a weak D match, TRBD1 (5 bases). Germline V gene lookup returns CDR1 LNHDA and CDR2 SQIVND (reference sequence). V was trimmed by 7 bases and J by 1 base, leaving 19 bases between them. There are 16 residues in the CDR3. The DNA of the CDR3 is TGTGCCAGTAAAAATCGTCAGGGCCGGAAGAACACTGAAGCTTTCTTT. Translated, it gives CASKNRQGRKNTEAFF.

The chain joins TRBV19 to TRBJ2-5; D might be TRBD2 (6 bases). The CDR3 length is 15 residues. CDR1 and CDR2 from the germline V gene are LNHDA and SQIVND (reference sequence). Deletions cut 5 bases from V and 5 bases from J, with 18 bases between. CDR3 sequence: CASSPPSAKWETQYF. The CDR3 DNA reads as TGTGCCAGTAGTCCCCCTAGCGCCAAGTGGGAGACCCAGTACTTC.

V gene TRBV13 combines with J gene TRBJ1-3; TRBD1 aligns across 8 bases. Germline values: CDR1 PRHDT, CDR2 FYEKMQ (reference sequence). CDR3 length equals 15 residues. J was trimmed by 1 base and V by 6 bases; bases with no gene match: 5. The CDR3 protein is CASRGDRGSGNTIYF. The CDR3 DNA follows: TGTGCCAGCAGAGGCGACAGGGGTTCTGGAAACACCATATATTTT.

Here the CDR3 reads CASSDSLGGNEQYF. The CDR3 nucleotides are TGTGCCAGCAGTGACTCTTTAGGAGGTAACGAGCAGTACTTC. This chain connects TRBV6-4 to TRBJ2-7; perhaps TRBD2 as D (5 bases). CDR1 and CDR2 from the germline V gene are MRHNA and SNTAGT. Trimming removed 0 bases at V and 5 bases at J, with 11 bases between. This CDR3 is 14 amino acids long.

The chain couples TRBV13 to TRBJ2-7, with TRBD1 as a possible D gene (6 bases). Per the germline V gene, CDR1 is PRHDT and CDR2 is FYEKMQ (reference sequence). V lost 4 bases, J lost 2 bases, and 15 bases lay in between. The CDR3 covers 15 residues. The CDR3 loop reads CASSSPRDNAYEQYF. CDR3 nucleotides: TGTGCCAGCAGCTCCCCCAGGGACAATGCCTACGAGCAGTACTTC.

This rearrangement joins TRBV6-6 to TRBJ2-7, with D hard to call. The CDR3 spans 14 residues. Deletions cut 0 bases from V and 3 bases from J, with 9 bases between. CDR1 is MNHNY, CDR2 SVGAGI, per germline (reference sequence). In DNA, the CDR3 is TGTGCCAGCAGTTACTCCCTAGAGAGCTACGAGCAGTACTTC. This codes for CASSYSLESYEQYF.

The chain couples TRBV6-1 to TRBJ1-1; D call uncertain. Germline loops: CDR1 MNHNS, CDR2 SASEGT. CDR3 length equals 13 residues. V was clipped by 11 bases and J by 1 base, with 14 bases between them. The chain's CDR3 is CAGRTDKNTEAFF. CDR3 in DNA: TGTGCCGGAAGGACTGATAAGAACACTGAAGCTTTCTTT.

In its sample, this clone was seen a few times. The CDR3 sequence: CSARQETQYF. In DNA form, the CDR3 reads TGCAGTGCTAGACAAGAGACCCAGTACTTC. V and J are TRBV20-1 and TRBJ2-5; D ambiguous. The V end lost 2 bases, the J end lost 2 bases, and 0 bases lay between the germline ends. This CDR3 is built from 10 residues. Germline lookup yields CDR1 DFQATT and CDR2 SNEGSKA (reference sequence).

This chain connects TRBV6-6 to TRBJ2-5; D ambiguous. The CDR3 spans 13 residues. The germline V gene encodes CDR1 MNHNY and CDR2 SVGAGI (reference sequence). Trimming stripped 1 base from V and 0 bases from J, with 3 bases between. The CDR3, as DNA: TGTGCCAGCAGTTACTTTTACCAAGAGACCCAGTACTTC. Translated, it gives CASSYFYQETQYF.

This rearrangement joins TRBV5-1 to TRBJ1-4; the D gene is possibly TRBD1 (5 bases). Trimming left V 1 base short and J 6 bases short, with 10 bases between. The CDR3 consists of 14 residues. Per germline, CDR1 SGHRS and CDR2 YFSETQ. The chain's CDR3 is CASSLTTGDEKLFF. The CDR3 DNA reads as TGCGCCAGCAGCTTGACTACGGGGGATGAAAAACTGTTTTTT.

V is TRBV10-1 and J is TRBJ2-3; D assignment may be TRBD1 or TRBD2 (5 bases each). V was cut by 6 bases and J by 2 bases, with 12 bases left in between. The germline V gene encodes CDR1 WNHNN and CDR2 SYGVQD (reference sequence). The CDR3 covers 14 residues. CDR3 coding DNA: TGCGCCAGCAGCCCAGGGAGATCCACAGATACGCAGTATTTT. It is translated as CASSPGRSTDTQYF.

As regards this clone: The junction departs from the called germline gene at one end, perhaps through a read error. The chain has TRBV7-7 and TRBJ2-3; 9 positions agree with TRBD1. This CDR3 has 17 residues. In germline, CDR1 is SSHAT, CDR2 FNYEAQ (reference sequence). The CDR3 loop reads CASSLSPPGQGPDTQYF. CDR3 coding DNA: TGTGCTAGCAGCTTATCTCCGCCGGGACAGGGTCCAGATACGCAGTATTTT.

The chain combines TRBV5-1 with TRBJ2-3; no definite D call. CDR1 is SGHRS and CDR2 is YFSETQ in the germline V gene. With 0 bases removed from V and 4 bases from J, the gap between germline ends came to 6 bases. CDR3 length: 13 amino acids. DNA of the CDR3: TGCGCCAGCAGCTTGGGAGCAGCAGATACGCAGTATTTT. Translating it yields CASSLGAADTQYF.